Below, 12 T cell receptor beta chains from the same sample are listed, as sequenced in a study of response to subunit inactivated influenza vaccine. TCRdb re-analysed the RT-PCR reads in MiXCR, keeping a single row per CDR3 protein. The sample has approximately 730,000 distinct CDR3 sequences; about 15% are singletons. This specimen was PBMCs from blood, taken 14 to 15 days before vaccination. The receptors were gathered from a man aged 45-65 years who received an inactivated influenza vaccine.

This clonotype showed up just a few times. The V call is TRBV5-1, the J call TRBJ2-5; D is unresolved. Germline V lookup: CDR1 SGHRS, CDR2 YFSETQ. The V and J ends lost 7 bases and 5 bases respectively, with 18 bases between them. The CDR3 covers 14 residues. CDR3 bases: TGCGCCAGCGTAGCCGGTGGTTTAGGGGAGACCCAGTACTTC. This gives the protein CASVAGGLGETQYF.

This chain uses TRBV4-3 with TRBJ2-7, with D hard to call. Germline V gene lookup returns CDR1 LGHNA and CDR2 YSLEER. The CDR3 has 15 residues. V was pared by 0 bases and J by 0 bases, with 9 bases between. The DNA for the CDR3 is TGCGCCAGCAGCCAAGACGTCACAGCCTCCTACGAGCAGTACTTC. This gives the protein CASSQDVTASYEQYF.

This chain joins TRBV12-3 or TRBV12-4 and TRBJ2-5; 9 positions agree with TRBD1. The CDR3 is 16 residues long. V lost 5 bases and J lost 4; bases outside the gene matches: 11. CDR3 loop: CASSLFGTGNRETQYF. The CDR3 DNA reads as TGTGCCAGCAGTCTCTTTGGGACAGGGAATCGAGAGACCCAGTACTTC.

The CDR3 nucleotides are TGTGCCAGCAGCTTGGAGGGATTTAACTATGGCTACACCTTC. Its protein product is CASSLEGFNYGYTF. This sequence joins TRBV7-9 and TRBJ1-2; D gene uncertain. Germline-derived CDR1 and CDR2 are SEHNR and FQNEAQ (reference sequence). V was shortened by 3 bases and J by 1 base, with 9 bases between the two germline ends. This CDR3 has 14 amino acids.

The chain has TRBV5-5 and TRBJ1-1; no definite D call. Germline CDR1 SGHKS, CDR2 YYEKEE (reference sequence). The CDR3 runs to 15 residues. Trimming took 4 bases from V and 1 from J, leaving 14 bases between them. The CDR3 spells CASSPVSGWNTEAFF. The CDR3, as DNA: TGTGCCAGCAGCCCCGTAAGCGGGTGGAACACTGAAGCTTTCTTT.

This clonotype has a handful of counts. CDR3 sequence: CASSPRLAGGYTGELFF. The CDR3 DNA sequence: TGTGCCAGCAGCCCGCGACTAGCGGGAGGTTACACCGGGGAGCTGTTTTTT. The genes are TRBV9 and TRBJ2-2; 13 bases map to TRBD2. CDR1 and CDR2 (germline): SGDLS, YYNGEE. The CDR3 has 17 amino acids. The V gene end was trimmed by 4 bases and the J gene end by 3 bases; junction bases not matched to a gene: 6.

This clonotype was found a few times. V is TRBV10-3 and J is TRBJ2-5; TRBD2 is a possible D gene (6 bases). From germline, CDR1 is ENHRY and CDR2 SYGVKD. Trimming removed 0 bases from V and 1 base from J, with 12 bases in between. The CDR3 totals 16 residues. The CDR3 DNA sequence: TGTGCCATCAGTGAGTCTTGGCAGGGAGGCCAAGAGACCCAGTACTTC. Its translation: CAISESWQGGQETQYF.

This clonotype has just a few counts. The V call is TRBV12-3 or TRBV12-4, the J call TRBJ1-1; 7 bases agree with TRBD1. The CDR3 length is 15 residues. V shed 5 bases, J shed 5 bases, and the junction held 11 bases outside the gene matches. CDR3 residues: CASSPRTGMGTEAFF. DNA for the CDR3: TGTGCCAGCAGTCCGCGGACAGGAATGGGGACTGAAGCTTTCTTT.

Many counts were recorded for this clonotype. The chain joins TRBV29-1 to TRBJ1-1; no clear D. V shed 4 bases and J shed 0 bases, with 9 bases lying between them. Germline V lookup: CDR1 SQVTM, CDR2 ANQGSEA. CDR3 length: 13 amino acids. The CDR3 DNA sequence: TGCAGCGTTGCCGGACGGCTGAACACTGAAGCTTTCTTT. It yields the protein CSVAGRLNTEAFF.

Only a few counts were recorded for this clonotype. V gene TRBV10-3 combines with J gene TRBJ2-5, with 8 bases fitting TRBD1. In germline, CDR1 is ENHRY, CDR2 SYGVKD. The CDR3 is 13 residues long. J was trimmed by 1 base and V by 7 bases; bases with no gene match: 2. In DNA, the CDR3 is TGTGCCATCAAAGGACAGGGCCAAGAGACCCAGTACTTC. Residues: CAIKGQGQETQYF.

The chain uses TRBV10-2 and TRBJ1-6; D uncertain. CDR1 WSHSY and CDR2 SAAADI come from the germline V gene. The CDR3 contains 14 residues. Between the trimmed V and J ends, which lost 0 bases and 6 bases, there was a span of 6 bases. The CDR3 sequence: CASSESGSNSPLHF. CDR3 DNA sequence: TGCGCCAGCAGTGAGTCGGGGAGTAATTCACCCCTCCACTTT.

This clonotype was counted between two and nine times. This chain uses TRBV5-1 with TRBJ1-1, with 7 bases lining up with TRBD1. CDR3 length: 14 amino acids. V trimming: 4 bases; J trimming: 3 bases; junction bases outside the gene matches: 6. Germline V CDR1 and CDR2: SGHRS, YFSETQ. The CDR3 coding sequence is TGCGCCAGCAGCGGCAGGGGGGGAGACACTGAAGCTTTCTTT. Its protein is CASSGRGGDTEAFF.